The present entry profiles one TCR beta chain with its context. CDR1 and CDR2 (germline): SGHAT, FQNNGV. The V and J ends lost 5 bases and 5 bases, in that order; junction bases with no gene match: 11. CDR3 length: 16 amino acids. These data are taken from a study of T cells in Graves' hyperthyroidism and ophthalmopathy. Over 18 months, lack of ophthalmopathy progression marked Graves' hyperthyroidism as stable. Amplification targeted TCR beta CDR3 regions from RNA transcripts. Initially, a first-round RT-PCR of the TCR CDR3 employed the HTBI primer set. From the multiplex PCR reads, TCRdb called clonotypes with MiXCR, one entry per CDR3 protein. The table lists about 700,000 distinct CDR3 sequences, 12% to 15% of them singletons, with 9.5% to 13% in the top ten.

This chain connects TRBV11-2 to TRBJ2-1, with TRBD2 matching over 8 bases. This TCR was sampled from a young woman with Graves' hyperthyroidism. Sequenced sample: blood. The CDR3 nucleotides read TGTGCCAGCAGCAACCCTAGCGGGCTGCGGGACAATGAGCAGTTCTTC. This translates into CASSNPSGLRDNEQFF.